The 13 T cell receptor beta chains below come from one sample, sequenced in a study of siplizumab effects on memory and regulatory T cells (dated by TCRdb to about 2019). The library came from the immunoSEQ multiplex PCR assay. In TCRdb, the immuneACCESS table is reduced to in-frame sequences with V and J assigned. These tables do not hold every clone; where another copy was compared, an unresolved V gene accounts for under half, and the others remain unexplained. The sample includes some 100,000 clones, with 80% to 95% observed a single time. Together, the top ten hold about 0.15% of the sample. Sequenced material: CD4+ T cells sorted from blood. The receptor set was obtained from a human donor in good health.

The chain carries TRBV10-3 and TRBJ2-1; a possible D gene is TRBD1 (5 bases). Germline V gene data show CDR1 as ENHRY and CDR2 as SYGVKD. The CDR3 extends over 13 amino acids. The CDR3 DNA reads TGTGGGATTAGGAGCAGGGATGGTAATGAGCAGTTCTTC. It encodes CGIRSRDGNEQFF.

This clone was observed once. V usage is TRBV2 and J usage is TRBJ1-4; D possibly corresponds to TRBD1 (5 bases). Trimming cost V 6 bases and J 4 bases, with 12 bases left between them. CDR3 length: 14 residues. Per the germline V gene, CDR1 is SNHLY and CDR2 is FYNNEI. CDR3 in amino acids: CASRVDRNNEKLFF. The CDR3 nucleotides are TGTGCCAGCAGGGTCGACAGAAATAATGAAAAACTGTTTTTT.

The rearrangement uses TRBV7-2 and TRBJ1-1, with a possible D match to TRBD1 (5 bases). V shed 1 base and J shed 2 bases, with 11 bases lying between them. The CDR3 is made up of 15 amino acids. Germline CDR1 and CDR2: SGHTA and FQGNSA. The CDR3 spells CASSLVAGPNTEAFF. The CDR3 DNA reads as TGTGCCAGCAGCTTAGTGGCAGGGCCTAACACTGAAGCTTTCTTT. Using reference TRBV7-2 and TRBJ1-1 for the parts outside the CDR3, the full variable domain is GAGVSQSPSNKVTEKGKDVELRCDPISGHTALYWYRQSLGQGLEFLIYFQGNSAPDKSGLPSDRFSAERTGGSVSTLTIQRTQQEDSAVYLCASSLVAGPNTEAFFGQGTRLTVV.

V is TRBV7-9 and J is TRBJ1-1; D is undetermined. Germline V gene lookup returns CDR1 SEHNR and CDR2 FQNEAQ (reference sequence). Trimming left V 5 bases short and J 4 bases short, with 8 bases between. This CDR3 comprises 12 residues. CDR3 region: CASSPRVTEAFF. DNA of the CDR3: TGTGCCAGCAGCCCAAGGGTCACTGAAGCTTTCTTT.

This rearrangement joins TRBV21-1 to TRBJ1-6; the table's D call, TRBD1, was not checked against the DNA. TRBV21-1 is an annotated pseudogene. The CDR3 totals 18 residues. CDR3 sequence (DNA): TGTGCCAGCTCTCGTCGGGACAGGGGCCTCTCCTATAATTCACCCCTCCACTTT. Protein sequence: CASSRRDRGLSYNSPLHF.

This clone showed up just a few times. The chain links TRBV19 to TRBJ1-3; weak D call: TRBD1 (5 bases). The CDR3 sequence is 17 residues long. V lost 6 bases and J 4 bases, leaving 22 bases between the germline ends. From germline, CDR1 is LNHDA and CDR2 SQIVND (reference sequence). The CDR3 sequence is CASSPRAFDLSGNTIYF. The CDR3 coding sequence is TGTGCCAGTAGCCCCAGGGCCTTCGACCTCTCGGGAAACACCATATATTTT.

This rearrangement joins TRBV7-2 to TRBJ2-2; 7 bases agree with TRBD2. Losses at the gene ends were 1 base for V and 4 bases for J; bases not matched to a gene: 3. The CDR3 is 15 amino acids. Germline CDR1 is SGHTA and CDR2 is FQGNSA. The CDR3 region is CASSLVGRGTGELFF. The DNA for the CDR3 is TGTGCCAGCAGCTTAGTAGGGAGGGGCACCGGGGAGCTGTTTTTT.

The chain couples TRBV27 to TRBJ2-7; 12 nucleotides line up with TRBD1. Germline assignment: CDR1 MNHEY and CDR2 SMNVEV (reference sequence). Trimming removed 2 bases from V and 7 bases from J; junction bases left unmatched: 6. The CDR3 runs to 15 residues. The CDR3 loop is CASSLLGQGAWEQYF. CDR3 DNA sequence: TGTGCCAGCAGTTTACTGGGACAGGGGGCGTGGGAGCAGTACTTC.

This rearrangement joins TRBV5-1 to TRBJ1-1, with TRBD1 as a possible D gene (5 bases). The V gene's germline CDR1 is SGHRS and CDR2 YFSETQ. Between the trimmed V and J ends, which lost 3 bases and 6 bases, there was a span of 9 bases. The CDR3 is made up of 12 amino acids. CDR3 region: CASSWDVSEAFF. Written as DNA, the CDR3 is TGCGCCAGCAGCTGGGACGTTTCTGAAGCTTTCTTT.

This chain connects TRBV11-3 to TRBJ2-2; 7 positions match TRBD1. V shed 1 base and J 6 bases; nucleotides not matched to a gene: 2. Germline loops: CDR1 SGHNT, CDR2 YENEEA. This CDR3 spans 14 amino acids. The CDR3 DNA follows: TGTGCCAGCAGCTTAGCCACAGGGGCCGGGGAGCTGTTTTTT. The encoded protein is CASSLATGAGELFF.

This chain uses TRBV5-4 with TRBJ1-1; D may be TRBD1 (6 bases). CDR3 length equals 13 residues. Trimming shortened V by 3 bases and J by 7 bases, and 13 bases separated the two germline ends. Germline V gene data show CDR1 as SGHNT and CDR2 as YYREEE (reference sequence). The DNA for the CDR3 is TGTGCCAGCAGCTCCCTAGGACAGCTTGAAGCTTTCTTT. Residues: CASSSLGQLEAFF.

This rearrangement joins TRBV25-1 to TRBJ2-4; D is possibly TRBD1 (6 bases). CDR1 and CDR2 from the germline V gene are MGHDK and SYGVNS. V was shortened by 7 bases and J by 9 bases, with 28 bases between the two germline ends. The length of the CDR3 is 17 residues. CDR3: CASIRDQGPTKRSIQYF. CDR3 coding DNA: TGTGCCAGCATTAGAGATCAGGGGCCTACCAAGAGGAGCATTCAGTACTTC.

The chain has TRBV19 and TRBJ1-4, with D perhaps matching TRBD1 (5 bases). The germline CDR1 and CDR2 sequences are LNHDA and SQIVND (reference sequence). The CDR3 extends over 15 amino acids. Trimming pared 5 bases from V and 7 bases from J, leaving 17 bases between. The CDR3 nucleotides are TGTGCCAGTAGTCCACCAGGGCCTGGGGGTGAAAAACTGTTTTTT. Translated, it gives CASSPPGPGGEKLFF.